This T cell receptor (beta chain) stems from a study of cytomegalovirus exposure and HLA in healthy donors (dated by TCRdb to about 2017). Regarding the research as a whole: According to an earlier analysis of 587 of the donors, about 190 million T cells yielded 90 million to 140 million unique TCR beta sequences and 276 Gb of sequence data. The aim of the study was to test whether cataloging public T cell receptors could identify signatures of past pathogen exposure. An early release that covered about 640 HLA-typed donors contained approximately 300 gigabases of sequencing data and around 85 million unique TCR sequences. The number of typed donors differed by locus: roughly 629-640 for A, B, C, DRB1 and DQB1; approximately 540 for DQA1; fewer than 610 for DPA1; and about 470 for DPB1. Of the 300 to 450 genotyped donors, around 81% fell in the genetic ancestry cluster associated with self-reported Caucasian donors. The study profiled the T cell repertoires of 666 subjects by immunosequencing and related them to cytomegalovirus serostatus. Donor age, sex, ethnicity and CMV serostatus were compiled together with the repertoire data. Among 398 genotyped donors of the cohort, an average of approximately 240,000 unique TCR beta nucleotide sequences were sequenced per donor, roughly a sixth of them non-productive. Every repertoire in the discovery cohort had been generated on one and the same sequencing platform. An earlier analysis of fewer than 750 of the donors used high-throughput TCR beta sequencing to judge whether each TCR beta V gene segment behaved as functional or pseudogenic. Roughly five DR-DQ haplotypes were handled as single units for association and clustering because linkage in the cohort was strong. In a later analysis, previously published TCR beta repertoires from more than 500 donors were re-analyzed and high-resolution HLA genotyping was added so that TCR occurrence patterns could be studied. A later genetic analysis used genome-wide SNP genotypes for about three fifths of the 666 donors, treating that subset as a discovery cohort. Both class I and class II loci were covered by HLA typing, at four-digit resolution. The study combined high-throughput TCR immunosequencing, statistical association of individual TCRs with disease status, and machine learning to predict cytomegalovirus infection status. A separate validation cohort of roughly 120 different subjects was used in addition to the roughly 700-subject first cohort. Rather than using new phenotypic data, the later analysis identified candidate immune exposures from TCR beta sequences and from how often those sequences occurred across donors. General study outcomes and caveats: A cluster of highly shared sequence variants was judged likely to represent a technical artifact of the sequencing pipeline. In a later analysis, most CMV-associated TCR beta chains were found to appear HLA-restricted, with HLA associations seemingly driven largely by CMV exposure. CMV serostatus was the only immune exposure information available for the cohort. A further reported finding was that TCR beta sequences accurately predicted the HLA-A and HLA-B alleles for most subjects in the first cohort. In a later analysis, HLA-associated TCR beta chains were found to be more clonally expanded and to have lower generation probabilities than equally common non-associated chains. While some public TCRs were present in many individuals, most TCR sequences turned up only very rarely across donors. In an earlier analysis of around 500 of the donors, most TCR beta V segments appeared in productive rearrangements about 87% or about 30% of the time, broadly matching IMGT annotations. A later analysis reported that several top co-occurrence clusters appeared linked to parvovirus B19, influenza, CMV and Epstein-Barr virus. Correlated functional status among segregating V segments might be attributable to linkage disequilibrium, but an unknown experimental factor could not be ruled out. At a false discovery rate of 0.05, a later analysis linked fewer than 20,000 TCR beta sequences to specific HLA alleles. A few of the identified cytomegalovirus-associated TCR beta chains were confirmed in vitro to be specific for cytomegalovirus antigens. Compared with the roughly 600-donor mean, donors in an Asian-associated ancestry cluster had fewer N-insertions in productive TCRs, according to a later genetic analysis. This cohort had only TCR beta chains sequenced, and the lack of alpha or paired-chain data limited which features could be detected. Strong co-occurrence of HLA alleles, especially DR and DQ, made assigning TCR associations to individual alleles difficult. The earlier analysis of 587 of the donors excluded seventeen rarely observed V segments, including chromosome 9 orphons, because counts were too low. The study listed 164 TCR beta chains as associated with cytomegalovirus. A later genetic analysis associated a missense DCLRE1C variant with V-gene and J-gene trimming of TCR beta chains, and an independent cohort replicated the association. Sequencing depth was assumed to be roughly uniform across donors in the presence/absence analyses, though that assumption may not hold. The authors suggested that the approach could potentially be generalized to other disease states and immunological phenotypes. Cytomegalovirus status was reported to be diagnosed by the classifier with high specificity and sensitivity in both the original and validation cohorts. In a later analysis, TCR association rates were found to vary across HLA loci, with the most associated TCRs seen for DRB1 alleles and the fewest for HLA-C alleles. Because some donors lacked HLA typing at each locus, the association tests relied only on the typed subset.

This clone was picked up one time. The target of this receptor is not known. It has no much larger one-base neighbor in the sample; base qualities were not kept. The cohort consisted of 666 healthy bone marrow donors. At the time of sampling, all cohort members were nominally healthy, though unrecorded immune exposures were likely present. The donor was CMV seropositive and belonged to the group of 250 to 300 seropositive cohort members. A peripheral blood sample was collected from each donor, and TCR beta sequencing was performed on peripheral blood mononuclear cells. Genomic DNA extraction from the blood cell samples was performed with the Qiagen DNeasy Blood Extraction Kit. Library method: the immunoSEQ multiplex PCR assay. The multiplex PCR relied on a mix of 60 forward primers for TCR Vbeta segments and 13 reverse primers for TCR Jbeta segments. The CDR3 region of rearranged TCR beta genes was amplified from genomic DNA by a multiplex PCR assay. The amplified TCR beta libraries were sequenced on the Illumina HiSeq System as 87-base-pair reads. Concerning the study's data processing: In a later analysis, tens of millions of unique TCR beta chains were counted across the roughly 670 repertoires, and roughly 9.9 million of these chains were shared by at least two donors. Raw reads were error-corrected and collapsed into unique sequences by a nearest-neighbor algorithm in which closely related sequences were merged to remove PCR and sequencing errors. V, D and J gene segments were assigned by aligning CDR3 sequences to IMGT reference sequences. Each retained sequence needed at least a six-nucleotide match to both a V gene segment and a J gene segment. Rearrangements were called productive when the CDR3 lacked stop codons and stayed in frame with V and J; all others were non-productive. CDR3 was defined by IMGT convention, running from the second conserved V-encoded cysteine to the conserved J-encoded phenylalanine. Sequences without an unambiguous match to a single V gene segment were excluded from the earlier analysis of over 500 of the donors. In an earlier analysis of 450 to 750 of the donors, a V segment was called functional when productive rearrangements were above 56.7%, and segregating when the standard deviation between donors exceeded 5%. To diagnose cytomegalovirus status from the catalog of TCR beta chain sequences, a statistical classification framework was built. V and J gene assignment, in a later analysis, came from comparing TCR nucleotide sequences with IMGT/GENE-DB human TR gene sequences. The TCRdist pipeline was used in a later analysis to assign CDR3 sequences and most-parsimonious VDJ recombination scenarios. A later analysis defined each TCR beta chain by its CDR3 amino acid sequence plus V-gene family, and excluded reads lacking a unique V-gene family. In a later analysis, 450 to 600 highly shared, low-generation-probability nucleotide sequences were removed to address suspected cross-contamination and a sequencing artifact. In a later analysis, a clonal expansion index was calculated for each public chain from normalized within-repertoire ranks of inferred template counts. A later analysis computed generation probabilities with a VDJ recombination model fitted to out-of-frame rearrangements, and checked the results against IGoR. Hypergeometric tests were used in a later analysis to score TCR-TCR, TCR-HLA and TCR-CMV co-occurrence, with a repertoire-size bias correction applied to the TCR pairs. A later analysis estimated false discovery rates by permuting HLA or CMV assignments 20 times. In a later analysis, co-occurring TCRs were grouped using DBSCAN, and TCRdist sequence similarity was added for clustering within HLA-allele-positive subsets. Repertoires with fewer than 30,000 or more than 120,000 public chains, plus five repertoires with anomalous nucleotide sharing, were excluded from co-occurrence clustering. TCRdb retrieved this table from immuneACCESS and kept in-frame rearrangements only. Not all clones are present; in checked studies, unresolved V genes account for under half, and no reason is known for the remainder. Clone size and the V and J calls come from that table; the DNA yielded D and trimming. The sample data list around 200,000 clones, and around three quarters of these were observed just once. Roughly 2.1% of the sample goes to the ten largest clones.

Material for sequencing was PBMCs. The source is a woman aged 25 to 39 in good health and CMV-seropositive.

CDR3 protein: CASSLTGGPEETQYF. The nucleotide sequence is TGCGCCAGCAGCTTAACGGGAGGGCCGGAGGAGACCCAGTACTTC. The rearranged chain carries TRBV5-1 and TRBJ2-5; TRBD2 fits 8 bases in the junction. CDR1 and CDR2, looked up from the germline V gene, are SGHRS and YFSETQ. Trimming leaves V shorter by 2 bases and J shorter by 5 bases, with the junction holding 8 bases beyond the gene matches. The CDR3 has 15 amino acids, counting the end cysteine and phenylalanine. Only the CDR3 DNA is retained, 45 bases long and in frame from the first base.